The rows below give T cell receptor beta chains drawn from one sample of a study of CD8 T cells in Susac syndrome. One entry per CDR3 protein results from TCRdb running MiXCR on the immunoSEQ multiplex PCR reads. The sample has around 140,000 distinct CDR3 sequences, roughly 94% seen once. Sequencing used CD4+ T cells from PBMCs. These receptors originate from a human donor in good health. Each CDR3 is given with its conserved first and last residue. D genes are given only for firm matches. Size tells how often a clone was seen (once, few, many) or the class of an expanded clone, and some rows leave it out.

d_gene	abundance	v_gene	j_gene	CDR3nt	CDR3aa
-	once	TRBV7-8	TRBJ1-1	TGTGCCAGCAGCTCAGTTCGGGAAGAGGCTTTCTTT	CASSSVREEAFF
-	-	TRBV27	TRBJ2-7	TGTGCCAGCAGTTTATCGTACAGGACCGAGCAGTACTTC	CASSLSYRTEQYF
-	-	TRBV20-1	TRBJ2-1	TGCAGTGCGCGGCCGGGACCCTCCATCGGGAATGAGCAGTTCTTC	CSARPGPSIGNEQFF
TRBD1	-	TRBV2	TRBJ1-5	TGTGCCAGCAGTGAAGGGACAGGGGGCGGTCAGCCCCAGCATTTT	CASSEGTGGGQPQHF
-	-	TRBV7-2	TRBJ2-7	TGTGCCAGCAGCCCGTCTTATTTTAACTACGAGCAGTACTTC	CASSPSYFNYEQYF
TRBD1	-	TRBV9	TRBJ1-3	TGTGCCAGCAGCGGCGGACAGGGGTTTTCTGGAAACACCATATATTTT	CASSGGQGFSGNTIYF
TRBD2	-	TRBV6-6	TRBJ2-2	TGTGCCAGCAGCCAGTCGGCGGGAGCCGGGGAGCTGTTTTTT	CASSQSAGAGELFF
-	-	TRBV30	TRBJ2-7	TGTGCCTGGAGTGTAAGCCAACCGTGGCGGGAGCAGTACTTC	CAWSVSQPWREQYF
TRBD1	-	TRBV10-3	TRBJ2-7	TGTGCCATCAGGGCCCGACGCGGACAGGGAAACGCCTACGAGCAGTACTTC	CAIRARRGQGNAYEQYF
-	-	TRBV10-3	TRBJ1-2	TGTGCCACCATGAGTGGGTCCGGGACCTATGGCTACACCTTC	CATMSGSGTYGYTF
-	-	TRBV20-1	TRBJ1-1	TGCAGTGCATCCCCGGGGGTGGACACTGAAGCTTTCTTT	CSASPGVDTEAFF
-	few	TRBV3-1	TRBJ2-1	TGTGCCAGCAGCCAAGATCTAGGGTACAATGAGCAGTTCTTC	CASSQDLGYNEQFF
TRBD1	-	TRBV30	TRBJ1-5	TGTGCCTGGAGCCCGACAGGGACGGGGGGGGATCAGCCCCAGCATTTT	CAWSPTGTGGDQPQHF
-	-	TRBV29-1	TRBJ1-3	TGCAGCGTTCTCGTCCGGGGTCCTGGAAACACCATATATTTT	CSVLVRGPGNTIYF
TRBD1	once	TRBV2	TRBJ2-7	TGTGCCAGCAGTGTGTGGGACAGAACTTCCTACGAGCAGTACTTC	CASSVWDRTSYEQYF
TRBD1	-	TRBV19	TRBJ2-4	TGTGCCAGTACTGAGAGTGGGACAGCCGTGGACATTCAGTACTTC	CASTESGTAVDIQYF
TRBD1	-	TRBV12-3/TRBV12-4	TRBJ1-1	TGTGCCAGCAGTTTAGCGACAGGGGCCACTGAAGCTTTCTTT	CASSLATGATEAFF
-	-	TRBV9	TRBJ2-3	TGTGCCAGCAGCCCCCCCAGGCGGGGTACAGATACGCAGTATTTT	CASSPPRRGTDTQYF
TRBD2	-	TRBV30	TRBJ2-3	TGTGCCTGGAGTGTAGCGGGAGGGGTCCCAGATACGCAGTATTTT	CAWSVAGGVPDTQYF
-	-	TRBV7-8	TRBJ2-5	TGTGCCAGCAGCTTCGAAACTTACCAAGAGACCCAGTACTTC	CASSFETYQETQYF
-	-	TRBV2	TRBJ1-5	TGTGCCAGCAGCCCAGCCAGGGGACCTCAGCCCCAGCATTTT	CASSPARGPQPQHF
TRBD1	once	TRBV5-1	TRBJ1-1	TGCGCCAGCAGCTCTGGCACCGGGACAGGGGGCGTTAAGACTGAAGCTTTCTTT	CASSSGTGTGGVKTEAFF
-	-	TRBV10-3	TRBJ2-3	TGTGCCATCAGTGACAGGGGCACAGATACGCAGTATTTT	CAISDRGTDTQYF
-	-	TRBV28	TRBJ1-2	TGTGCCAGCAGTTCAGGACCAGGGCCCGGCGGCTACACCTTC	CASSSGPGPGGYTF
TRBD1	-	TRBV19	TRBJ1-1	TGTGCCAGTAGTGGTTACAGGGGGCGATTTACTGAAGCTTTCTTT	CASSGYRGRFTEAFF
-	-	TRBV7-2	TRBJ2-2	TGTGCCAGCAGCTTAGGATCTGGGATAACAGGGTTCGAGGAGCTGTTTTTT	CASSLGSGITGFEELFF
-	-	TRBV20-1	TRBJ2-2	TGCAGTGCTAGAGATCCCCAAATAGTCTCCGGGGAGCTGTTTTTT	CSARDPQIVSGELFF
TRBD1	-	TRBV5-1	TRBJ2-2	TGCGCCAGCAGGGACAGGAGCGCGAACACCGGGGAGCTGTTTTTT	CASRDRSANTGELFF
-	-	TRBV20-1	TRBJ2-3	TGCAGTGCTAGAGTGGTCACTAGCACAGATACGCAGTATTTT	CSARVVTSTDTQYF
-	-	TRBV20-1	TRBJ1-3	TGCAGTGCTAACTCTTCAGTAGCTGGAAACACCATATATTTT	CSANSSVAGNTIYF
-	-	TRBV5-6	TRBJ2-7	TGTGCCAGCAGCTTGGGGCCCCTGAGGTACGAGCAGTACTTC	CASSLGPLRYEQYF
-	-	TRBV12-3/TRBV12-4	TRBJ1-2	TGTGCCAGCAGTTTACAGTCTCAGTATGGCTACACCTTC	CASSLQSQYGYTF
TRBD2	-	TRBV18	TRBJ2-5	TGTGCCAGCTCACCGGGACTAGCGGGAGGGCCACGACAAGAGACCCAGTACTTC	CASSPGLAGGPRQETQYF
TRBD2	-	TRBV9	TRBJ2-1	TGTGCCAGCAGCGCGGAGGGGACTAGGTTTGCCCATGAGCAGTTCTTC	CASSAEGTRFAHEQFF
TRBD1	-	TRBV20-1	TRBJ2-1	TGCAGTGCCTCGTGGGACAGGGGGCCCAATGAGCAGTTCTTC	CSASWDRGPNEQFF
-	-	TRBV5-4	TRBJ2-5	TGTGCCAGCAGCGCGGAAGGGGAGACCCAGTACTTC	CASSAEGETQYF
-	few	TRBV18	TRBJ2-5	TGTGCCAGCTCACCTCGGGAAGAGACCCAGTACTTC	CASSPREETQYF
-	-	TRBV4-1	TRBJ2-2	TGCGCCAGCAGCCAAGCGGCTCCGTGGACAGCGAACACCGGGGAGCTGTTTTTT	CASSQAAPWTANTGELFF
-	-	TRBV27	TRBJ2-2	TGTGCCAGCAGTTTATACACGGAGACCACCGGGGAGCTGTTTTTT	CASSLYTETTGELFF
TRBD1	-	TRBV7-6	TRBJ1-4	TGTGCCAGCAGCTTTGGACAGGGGGGTGAAAAACTGTTTTTT	CASSFGQGGEKLFF
-	-	TRBV6-1	TRBJ1-5	TGTGCCAGCAGTGAAGCGCAGGGAAAGCATCAGCCCCAGCATTTT	CASSEAQGKHQPQHF
-	-	TRBV12-3/TRBV12-4	TRBJ2-3	TGTGCCAGCACCCTAAGAGTCCAGGGAACAGATACGCAGTATTTT	CASTLRVQGTDTQYF
TRBD2	-	TRBV5-4	TRBJ2-1	TGTGCCAGCCGAGGGACTAGTCCAAATGAGCAGTTCTTC	CASRGTSPNEQFF
-	-	TRBV30	TRBJ1-5	TGTGCCTGGAGTGTATTGGGGAATCAGCCCCAGCATTTT	CAWSVLGNQPQHF
-	-	TRBV28	TRBJ2-7	TGTGCCAGCAGTTTATACCCGGGCTACGAGCAGTACTTC	CASSLYPGYEQYF
-	-	TRBV4-1	TRBJ2-1	TGCGCCAGCAGCCAAGGGGGCCTGGACTACAATGAGCAGTTCTTC	CASSQGGLDYNEQFF
-	-	TRBV20-1	TRBJ2-4	TGCAGTGCTAGAGCTTTAGGGGCCCTAGCCAAAAACATTCAGTACTTC	CSARALGALAKNIQYF
-	-	TRBV19	TRBJ1-5	TGTGCCAGTAGTATAGATTCGGCGGCGGCTTATAGCAATCAGCCCCAGCATTTT	CASSIDSAAAYSNQPQHF
TRBD1	-	TRBV7-9	TRBJ2-7	TGTGCCAGCAGCTCCAACGCCGGGACAGGGGGTAGCTACGAGCAGTACTTC	CASSSNAGTGGSYEQYF
-	-	TRBV5-1	TRBJ2-7	TGCGCCAGCAGCTTGGGGGCCCTGACAGAAAACGAGCAGTACTTC	CASSLGALTENEQYF
-	-	TRBV28	TRBJ2-5	TGTGCCAGCAGTTTCCGCCGCGGGCCCACAGAGACCCAGTACTTC	CASSFRRGPTETQYF